This record concerns one T cell receptor beta chain sequence. No antigen is known for it. This sample stems from a study of shared clonotypes between healthy human individuals. Germline V gene lookup returns CDR1 SNHLY and CDR2 FYNNEI. The CDR3 consists of 15 residues. V lost 7 bases, J lost 3 bases, and 9 bases stayed unmatched. Study-wide points: In general, naive subsets displayed greater estimated richness than memory subsets did. Compared with clonotypes that all four donors shared, non-shared clonotypes had lower generation probabilities.

Data came from immunoSEQ multiplex PCR; TCRdb stores just in-frame clones and leaves some out. The sample contains some 2,500,000 clones, around 92% of which appear only once. This TCR derives from a man aged 18-30 years in good health. Some clones in this sample may be carry-over from other donors' samples. V usage is TRBV2 and J usage is TRBJ1-1; the match to TRBD1 covers 9 bases. Input material: naive CD4+ T cells from PBMCs. Regarding subset: CD45RA+ positively selected. Here the CDR3 reads CASNRDREIDTEAFF. CDR3 DNA sequence: TGTGCCAGCAACCGGGACAGGGAGATAGACACTGAAGCTTTCTTT. The whole variable domain, remainder taken from reference TRBV2 and TRBJ1-1, is EPEVTQTPSHQVTQMGQEVILRCVPISNHLYFYWYRQILGQKVEFLVSFYNNEISEKSEIFDDQFSVERPDGSNFTLKIRSTKLEDSAMYFCASNRDREIDTEAFFGQGTRLTVV.